Below are 31 T cell receptor beta chains sequenced from a single sample in a study of blood T cell repertoires in COVID-19. The protocol was immunoSEQ multiplex PCR, while the TCRdb copy is restricted to in-frame clones and leaves out a portion. The data show 250,000 or so clones, about four fifths seen once. Sample: peripheral blood. The receptors shown here come from a woman between 40 and 55 years old who had recovered from COVID-19.

V gene TRBV18 combines with J gene TRBJ2-5; the match to TRBD1 covers 7 bases. Germline CDR1 is KGHSH and CDR2 is LQKENI. The CDR3 contains 15 residues. Losses at the gene ends were 4 bases for V and 5 bases for J; bases not matched to a gene: 10. The CDR3 sequence: CASSRLQGDLETQYF. The CDR3 nucleotides are TGTGCCAGCTCACGCCTCCAGGGGGATTTGGAGACCCAGTACTTC.

The CDR3 region has the DNA TGTGCCAGCAGCCAAGGCAGGGGCACCGGGGAGCTGTTTTTT. Its translation is CASSQGRGTGELFF. The chain recombines TRBV14 with TRBJ2-2, with D possibly matching TRBD1 (6 bases). Germline CDR1 is SGHDN and CDR2 is FVKESK. V dropped 1 base and J dropped 4 bases, with 7 bases sitting between them. The CDR3 is 14 residues long. Full variable domain (remainder filled in from reference TRBV14 and TRBJ2-2): EAGVTQFPSHSVIEKGQTVTLRCDPISGHDNLYWYRRVMGKEIKFLLHFVKESKQDESGMPNNRFLAERTGGTYSTLKVQPAELEDSGVYFCASSQGRGTGELFFGEGSRLTVL.

The V and J genes are TRBV6-1 and TRBJ1-3; D is undetermined. There are 15 residues in the CDR3. The V gene's germline CDR1 is MNHNS and CDR2 SASEGT. Trimming removed 2 bases at V and 4 bases at J, with 12 bases between. CDR3 region: CASSESGLGGNTIYF. The CDR3 nucleotides read TGTGCCAGCAGTGAATCCGGCCTCGGGGGAAACACCATATATTTT.

V usage is TRBV6-5 and J usage is TRBJ1-1, with D unresolved. The V and J ends lost 2 bases and 5 bases respectively, with 9 bases between them. Germline V lookup: CDR1 MNHEY, CDR2 SVGAGI. The CDR3 is 13 residues long. This CDR3 is CASSYEPGTEAFF. The CDR3 nucleotides read TGTGCCAGCAGTTACGAACCGGGAACTGAAGCTTTCTTT.

The chain combines TRBV28 with TRBJ1-2; 11 nucleotides match TRBD1. The CDR3 has 15 amino acids. Germline V gene data show CDR1 as MDHEN and CDR2 as SYDVKM. The J segment lost 8 bases and the V segment lost 6 bases, leaving 11 bases of the junction unmatched. The CDR3 DNA follows: TGTGCCAGCAGCCGCGGACAGGGGGCGGTTGGAGGCTACACCTTC. Protein sequence: CASSRGQGAVGGYTF.

This clone showed up just a few times. The chain uses TRBV5-1 and TRBJ1-6; TRBD1 matches at 7 bases. Germline V CDR1 and CDR2: SGHRS, YFSETQ. The CDR3 runs 15 residues. The trim removed 0 bases at V and 5 bases at J, leaving 2 bases unmatched. In DNA, the CDR3 is TGCGCCAGCAGCTTGGAGGGACAGAATAATTCACCCCTCCACTTT. Its translation is CASSLEGQNNSPLHF.

V gene TRBV24-1 combines with J gene TRBJ2-7; weak D call: TRBD1 (6 bases). The V and J ends lost 9 bases and 0 bases respectively, with 14 bases between them. Germline lookup yields CDR1 KGHDR and CDR2 SFDVKD. This CDR3 region has 14 residues. CDR3 sequence: CATGAGQSSYEQYF. The CDR3 nucleotides are TGTGCCACCGGCGCTGGACAGAGCTCCTACGAGCAGTACTTC.

This clone was seen once. V usage is TRBV24-1 and J usage is TRBJ1-5; D is undetermined. Looked up from germline, CDR1 is KGHDR and CDR2 is SFDVKD. This CDR3 comprises 13 residues. V lost 1 base to trimming and J lost 6 bases, with 6 bases between them. The CDR3: CATSDFAGQPQHF. The CDR3 DNA is TGTGCCACCAGTGATTTTGCGGGTCAGCCCCAGCATTTT.

This chain uses TRBV5-5 with TRBJ2-7; tentatively, D is TRBD1 (6 bases). The V and J ends lost 0 bases and 5 bases respectively, with 9 bases between them. Per the germline V gene, CDR1 is SGHKS and CDR2 is YYEKEE (reference sequence). This CDR3 is built from 13 residues. The CDR3: CASSLGGTNEQYF. The CDR3 DNA is TGTGCCAGCAGCTTGGGGGGGACAAACGAGCAGTACTTC.

In its sample, this clone was seen once. The chain recombines TRBV6-1 with TRBJ1-5; a weak D match, TRBD1 (6 bases). Trimming took off 3 bases at V and 5 bases at J, with 14 bases between the two ends. CDR3 length: 15 residues. Looked up from germline, CDR1 is MNHNS and CDR2 is SASEGT. The CDR3 nucleotides read TGTGCCAGCAGTGATCAACAGGGTGGTTATCAGCCCCAGCATTTT. This sequence encodes CASSDQQGGYQPQHF.

This chain joins TRBV5-1 and TRBJ2-1; 8 bases match TRBD1. The ends lost 4 bases at V and 8 bases at J; junction bases unmatched: 11. Germline V gene lookup returns CDR1 SGHRS and CDR2 YFSETQ. The CDR3 covers 15 residues. CDR3: CASSVTGAPFDEQFF. CDR3 coding DNA: TGCGCCAGCAGCGTGACAGGGGCACCTTTCGATGAGCAGTTCTTC.

The chain has TRBV18 and TRBJ1-1, with 7 bases that match TRBD1. Germline values: CDR1 KGHSH, CDR2 LQKENI. The CDR3 length is 15 residues. V trimming: 2 bases; J trimming: 3 bases; junction bases outside the gene matches: 6. CDR3 DNA: TGTGCCAGCTCACCAACACTACAGGGGTACACTGAAGCTTTCTTT. It translates to CASSPTLQGYTEAFF.

The chain links TRBV4-1 to TRBJ1-2; 7 bases are shared with TRBD1. Per germline, CDR1 MGHRA and CDR2 YSYEKL. The CDR3 is 14 amino acids. The ends lost 2 bases at V and 3 bases at J; junction bases unmatched: 3. The chain's CDR3 is CASSQPGQDYGYTF. CDR3 coding DNA: TGCGCCAGCAGCCAACCCGGACAGGACTATGGCTACACCTTC.

The chain is built from TRBV7-6 and TRBJ2-7; a possible D gene is TRBD1 (6 bases). V lost 3 bases to trimming and J lost 2 bases, with 26 bases between them. The germline CDR1 and CDR2 sequences are SGHVS and FNYEAQ. The CDR3 loop spans 19 amino acids. CDR3: CASSFGDPGLAGVPYEQYF. In DNA, the CDR3 is TGTGCCAGCAGCTTCGGCGACCCAGGATTGGCAGGGGTCCCCTACGAGCAGTACTTC.

The chain employs TRBV19 and TRBJ2-5; D is possibly TRBD2 (7 bases). This CDR3 contains 16 residues. V was clipped by 5 bases and J by 3 bases, with 19 bases between them. Germline CDR1 reads LNHDA; CDR2 reads SQIVND (reference sequence). The CDR3 region has the DNA TGTGCCAGTAGTCCCCGGGGGGCACTGGGGAAAGAGACCCAGTACTTC. Encoded protein: CASSPRGALGKETQYF.

The chain links TRBV9 to TRBJ2-3; 13 bases line up with TRBD2. The junction had 7 bases not matched to a gene; V was cut back by 1 base and J by 5 bases. Germline V lookup: CDR1 SGDLS, CDR2 YYNGEE. The CDR3 has 17 amino acids. Written as DNA, the CDR3 is TGTGCCAGCAGCGTAAGACTAGCGGGGGGCATCCAAGATACGCAGTATTTT. It is translated as CASSVRLAGGIQDTQYF.

This clone was recorded only once. The chain combines TRBV5-1 with TRBJ2-7; TRBD1 aligns across 7 bases. Losses at the gene ends were 4 bases for V and 2 bases for J; bases not matched to a gene: 12. Germline CDR1 reads SGHRS; CDR2 reads YFSETQ. CDR3 size: 16 residues. CDR3 in amino acids: CASSPSRWDSTYEQYF. The CDR3 DNA follows: TGCGCCAGCAGCCCGAGCCGATGGGACAGCACCTACGAGCAGTACTTC.

Worth noting for this clone: The junction and the germline gene differ at one end; a read error may be behind it. The genes are TRBV10-3 and TRBJ1-5, with 9 bases identical to TRBD1. Germline V gene sequence: CDR1 ENHRY, CDR2 SYGVKD. The CDR3 has 14 amino acids. As DNA, the CDR3 is TGTGCCATCAGTGAGACAGGGGGCAAACAGCCCCAGCATTTT. It yields the protein CAISETGGKQPQHF.

This chain connects TRBV2 to TRBJ2-1; D might be TRBD2 (6 bases). CDR3 length equals 13 residues. Germline-derived CDR1 and CDR2 are SNHLY and FYNNEI. The V gene lost 7 bases and the J gene lost 8 bases, with 15 bases spanning the gap. The CDR3 sequence is CASNPGTGDEQFF. CDR3 DNA sequence: TGTGCCAGCAATCCAGGCACGGGGGATGAGCAGTTCTTC.

The chain recombines TRBV5-5 with TRBJ1-5, with TRBD1 as a possible D gene (5 bases). Germline CDR1 SGHKS, CDR2 YYEKEE (reference sequence). Trimming removed 1 base at V and 0 bases at J, with 8 bases between. The CDR3 loop spans 15 amino acids. This CDR3 is CASSLTGISNQPQHF. The CDR3 nucleotides read TGTGCCAGCAGCTTGACAGGTATTAGCAATCAGCCCCAGCATTTT.

This clone was observed a single time. The chain links TRBV6-5 to TRBJ1-1; 7 bases map to TRBD1. The V segment lost 6 bases and the J segment 1 base; nucleotides outside the gene matches: 2. The CDR3 covers 13 residues. Germline-derived CDR1 and CDR2 are MNHEY and SVGAGI. The CDR3 DNA follows: TGTGCCAGCAGCGAGGGGGCGAACACTGAAGCTTTCTTT. Protein product: CASSEGANTEAFF.

This chain uses TRBV19 with TRBJ2-2, with TRBD2 identical over 10 bases. This CDR3 spans 18 amino acids. J gave up 0 bases and V 10 bases, and 14 bases lay outside the gene matches. The germline V gene encodes CDR1 LNHDA and CDR2 SQIVND (reference sequence). CDR3 nucleotides: TGTGCCACCAGAACTTCCCATAGCGGGGGGCCGAACACCGGGGAGCTGTTTTTT. It yields the protein CATRTSHSGGPNTGELFF. The full variable domain, in which reference TRBV19 and TRBJ2-2 provide the parts outside the CDR3, is DGGITQSPKYLFRKEGQNVTLSCEQNLNHDAMYWYRQDPGQGLRLIYYSQIVNDFQKGDIAEGYSVSREKKESFPLTVTSAQKNPTAFYLCATRTSHSGGPNTGELFFGEGSRLTVL.

The chain recombines TRBV3-1 (or the pseudogene TRBV3-2) with TRBJ1-1, with a weak D call TRBD1 (5 bases). The CDR3 contains 13 residues. Trimming left V 4 bases short and J 7 bases short, with 13 bases between. Per the germline V gene, CDR1 is LGHDT and CDR2 is YNNKEL (reference sequence). The CDR3, as DNA: TGTGCCAGCAGCCCGGGTGGGGGACTTGAAGCTTTCTTT. Residues: CASSPGGGLEAFF.

The CDR3 reads CSAVYTDTQYF. The CDR3 bases are TGCAGTGCTGTGTACACAGATACGCAGTATTTT. The V gene is TRBV20-1, the J gene TRBJ2-3; no clear D gene. The ends were cut back, 5 bases at V and 2 bases at J, with 5 bases in the middle. This CDR3 comprises 11 residues. Germline V gives CDR1 DFQATT, CDR2 SNEGSKA (reference sequence).

The chain couples TRBV27 to TRBJ2-5; D is unresolved. The germline CDR1 and CDR2 sequences are MNHEY and SMNVEV (reference sequence). This CDR3 is built from 14 residues. The ends were cut back, 5 bases at V and 2 bases at J, with 12 bases in the middle. DNA for the CDR3: TGTGCCAGCAGTCGACACAGCTTTCAAGAGACCCAGTACTTC. Translating gives CASSRHSFQETQYF.

This clone was found a few times. The chain couples TRBV28 to TRBJ2-3, with D possibly being TRBD2 (6 bases). This CDR3 comprises 15 residues. Germline V lookup: CDR1 MDHEN, CDR2 SYDVKM. The V end lost 7 bases, the J end lost 0 bases, and 14 bases lay between the germline ends. The CDR3 region is CASKLGGASTDTQYF. The DNA of the CDR3 is TGTGCCAGCAAACTTGGAGGGGCTAGCACAGATACGCAGTATTTT.

The V gene is TRBV6-1, the J gene TRBJ2-7; 7 bases are shared with TRBD2. This CDR3 region has 15 residues. CDR1 is MNHNS and CDR2 is SASEGT in the germline V gene. The V segment lost 1 base and the J segment 4 bases; nucleotides outside the gene matches: 7. The CDR3 sequence is CASSEGGAGEYEQYF. In nucleotides, the CDR3 is TGTGCCAGCAGTGAAGGAGGGGCGGGAGAATACGAGCAGTACTTC.

The gene calls are TRBV29-1 and TRBJ2-7; D might be TRBD2 (5 bases). CDR1 is SQVTM, CDR2 ANQGSEA, per germline. With 3 bases removed from V and 6 bases from J, the gap between germline ends came to 12 bases. The CDR3 is 12 amino acids. The CDR3 spells CSVEGEGSEQYF. CDR3 DNA sequence: TGCAGCGTTGAGGGAGAGGGCTCCGAGCAGTACTTC.

The genes are TRBV19 and TRBJ2-5; unclear D gene. CDR3 length equals 13 residues. From germline, CDR1 is LNHDA and CDR2 SQIVND (reference sequence). Between the trimmed V and J ends, which lost 3 bases and 5 bases, there was a span of 10 bases. CDR3: CASSIRLSETQYF. CDR3 bases: TGTGCCAGTAGTATCCGACTTAGTGAGACCCAGTACTTC.

The chain has TRBV28 and TRBJ2-1, with a possible D match to TRBD1 (6 bases). Trimming removed 3 bases from V and 8 bases from J, with 14 bases in between. Germline V CDR1 and CDR2: MDHEN, SYDVKM. This CDR3 region has 14 residues. CDR3 region: CASSFQGPVDEQFF. CDR3 in DNA: TGTGCCAGCAGTTTTCAGGGGCCAGTCGATGAGCAGTTCTTC.

The V and J genes are TRBV10-2 and TRBJ2-1, with a possible D match to TRBD2 (6 bases). The CDR3 consists of 15 residues. Trimming removed 3 bases from V and 0 bases from J, with 9 bases in between. CDR1 is WSHSY, CDR2 SAAADI, per germline. The CDR3 reads CASSDAGSSYNEQFF. As DNA, the CDR3 is TGCGCCAGCAGTGATGCGGGGAGCTCCTACAATGAGCAGTTCTTC.